These 6 T cell receptor beta chains came from one sample sequenced in a study of T cells after yellow fever vaccination (dated by TCRdb to about 2019). What the treatment or condition label conveys for this sample: live attenuated yellow fever vaccine strain. The method was 5' RACE. For sequencing, an Illumina HiSeq 2500 was employed. The public sequencing data were trimmed at Q25 with fastp and processed into clonotypes with MiXCR by TCRdb, which kept only in-frame beta chains. Rows merge per CDR3 protein into single entries with the most common DNA and genes. The sample includes 300,000 to 350,000 distinct CDR3 sequences, with roughly 8% observed a single time. Jointly, the top ten make up under 20% of the sample. Sequenced here: PBMCs, sampled around 45 days after the first yellow fever vaccination. Receptor source: a man aged 18 to 29 who received the YFV17D yellow fever vaccine.

This clonotype was detected a few times. V gene TRBV12-3 or TRBV12-4 combines with J gene TRBJ2-7; D is uncertain. The CDR3 extends over 12 amino acids. Trimming pared 5 bases from V and 6 bases from J, leaving 11 bases between. The CDR3 is CASSQSPLEQYF. The CDR3 DNA reads TGTGCCAGCAGTCAGTCGCCGCTCGAGCAGTACTTC.

V is TRBV6-2 or TRBV6-3 and J is TRBJ1-5; no definite D call. This CDR3 has 15 residues. Trimming shortened V by 6 bases and J by 2 bases, and 14 bases separated the two germline ends. Germline V gene data show CDR1 as MNHEY and CDR2 as SVGEGT. As DNA, the CDR3 is TGTGCCAGCAGCCGCGATTGGGCCGGCAATCAGCCCCAGCATTTT. The encoded protein is CASSRDWAGNQPQHF.

The sample holds a few counts of this clonotype. The chain carries TRBV21-1 and TRBJ1-6; TRBD1 is the table's D call and was not checked against the DNA. TRBV21-1 counts as a pseudogene. The CDR3 contains 19 residues. CDR3 nucleotides: TGTGCCAGCAGCAAAGAAAGAAATATCCGCCCTACAGGGGATTCACCCCTCCACTTT. This codes for CASSKERNIRPTGDSPLHF.

J is TRBJ2-5 and V is TRBV5-4; no clear D. V lost 3 bases to trimming and J lost 1 base, with 7 bases between them. Germline V lookup: CDR1 SGHNT, CDR2 YYREEE (reference sequence). This CDR3 has 13 amino acids. The CDR3 spells CASSSIGQETQYF. In DNA form, the CDR3 reads TGTGCCAGCAGCTCGATCGGCCAAGAGACCCAGTACTTC.

There are a few counts of this clonotype. V gene TRBV29-1 combines with J gene TRBJ1-1; 7 bases align to TRBD1. Germline values: CDR1 SQVTM, CDR2 ANQGSEA. V dropped 6 bases and J dropped 0; count of bases not matched to a gene: 13. This CDR3 comprises 16 residues. The CDR3 DNA reads as TGCAGCGTCTTTAACCACCAGGGGGGTTTGAACACTGAAGCTTTCTTT. This sequence encodes CSVFNHQGGLNTEAFF.

This clonotype showed up many times. CDR3 DNA sequence: TGTGCCAGCAGTTTAAAGTATCCCCCAGATACGCAGTATTTT. It codes for CASSLKYPPDTQYF. The rearrangement joins TRBV27 to TRBJ2-3, with no clear D. This CDR3 spans 14 amino acids. Trimming took 2 bases from V and 4 from J, leaving 10 bases between them. Germline V gene data show CDR1 as MNHEY and CDR2 as SMNVEV (reference sequence).